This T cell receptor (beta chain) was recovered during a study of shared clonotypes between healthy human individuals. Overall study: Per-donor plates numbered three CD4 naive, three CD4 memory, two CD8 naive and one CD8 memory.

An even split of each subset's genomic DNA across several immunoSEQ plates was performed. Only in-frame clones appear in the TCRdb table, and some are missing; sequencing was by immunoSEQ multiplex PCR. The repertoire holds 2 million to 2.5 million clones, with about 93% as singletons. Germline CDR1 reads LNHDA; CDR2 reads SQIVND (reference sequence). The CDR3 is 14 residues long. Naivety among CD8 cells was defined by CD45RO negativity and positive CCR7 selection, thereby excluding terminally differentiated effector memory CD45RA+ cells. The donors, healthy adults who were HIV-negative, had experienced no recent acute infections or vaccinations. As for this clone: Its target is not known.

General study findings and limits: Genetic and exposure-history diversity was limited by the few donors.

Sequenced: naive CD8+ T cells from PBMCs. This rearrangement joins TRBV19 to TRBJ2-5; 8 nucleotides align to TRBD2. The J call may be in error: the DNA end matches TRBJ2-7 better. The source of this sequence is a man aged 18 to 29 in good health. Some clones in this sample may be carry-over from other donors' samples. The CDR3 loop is CASRRREASYEQYF. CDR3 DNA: TGTGCCAGTAGGAGGCGGGAGGCCTCCTACGAGCAGTACTTC.